What follows describes a single TCR beta chain. Antigen: not known. The CDR3 covers 14 residues. The data were produced by immunoSEQ multiplex PCR, yet TCRdb's version contains in-frame clones alone and is incomplete. The sample yields about 58,000 clones, over 80% seen once. The sample originates from a study of OX40 agonist ivuxolimab in advanced cancers. Study background: Males comprised roughly four fifths of the group, whose mean age was about 61 years (range about 20 to 85).

General study findings and limits: On average, CD8+ T cells showed a greater number of expanded clones than CD4+.

The timepoints at which blood was sampled were baseline, cycle 4 day 1, and cycle 7 day 1. This chain uses TRBV12-2 with TRBJ2-7; the D call TRBD2 from the table was never checked on the DNA. TRBV12-2 is flagged as a pseudogene. This specimen consisted of CD4+ or CD8+ T cells sorted from blood, obtained in a trial of the OX40 agonist ivuxolimab. The TCR originated in an adult with an advanced solid tumor such as melanoma, head and neck, liver or kidney cancer. As DNA, the CDR3 is TGTGCAAGTCGCGTAGGAGACCGGGACTACGAGCAGTACTTC. Translated: CASRVGDRDYEQYF.